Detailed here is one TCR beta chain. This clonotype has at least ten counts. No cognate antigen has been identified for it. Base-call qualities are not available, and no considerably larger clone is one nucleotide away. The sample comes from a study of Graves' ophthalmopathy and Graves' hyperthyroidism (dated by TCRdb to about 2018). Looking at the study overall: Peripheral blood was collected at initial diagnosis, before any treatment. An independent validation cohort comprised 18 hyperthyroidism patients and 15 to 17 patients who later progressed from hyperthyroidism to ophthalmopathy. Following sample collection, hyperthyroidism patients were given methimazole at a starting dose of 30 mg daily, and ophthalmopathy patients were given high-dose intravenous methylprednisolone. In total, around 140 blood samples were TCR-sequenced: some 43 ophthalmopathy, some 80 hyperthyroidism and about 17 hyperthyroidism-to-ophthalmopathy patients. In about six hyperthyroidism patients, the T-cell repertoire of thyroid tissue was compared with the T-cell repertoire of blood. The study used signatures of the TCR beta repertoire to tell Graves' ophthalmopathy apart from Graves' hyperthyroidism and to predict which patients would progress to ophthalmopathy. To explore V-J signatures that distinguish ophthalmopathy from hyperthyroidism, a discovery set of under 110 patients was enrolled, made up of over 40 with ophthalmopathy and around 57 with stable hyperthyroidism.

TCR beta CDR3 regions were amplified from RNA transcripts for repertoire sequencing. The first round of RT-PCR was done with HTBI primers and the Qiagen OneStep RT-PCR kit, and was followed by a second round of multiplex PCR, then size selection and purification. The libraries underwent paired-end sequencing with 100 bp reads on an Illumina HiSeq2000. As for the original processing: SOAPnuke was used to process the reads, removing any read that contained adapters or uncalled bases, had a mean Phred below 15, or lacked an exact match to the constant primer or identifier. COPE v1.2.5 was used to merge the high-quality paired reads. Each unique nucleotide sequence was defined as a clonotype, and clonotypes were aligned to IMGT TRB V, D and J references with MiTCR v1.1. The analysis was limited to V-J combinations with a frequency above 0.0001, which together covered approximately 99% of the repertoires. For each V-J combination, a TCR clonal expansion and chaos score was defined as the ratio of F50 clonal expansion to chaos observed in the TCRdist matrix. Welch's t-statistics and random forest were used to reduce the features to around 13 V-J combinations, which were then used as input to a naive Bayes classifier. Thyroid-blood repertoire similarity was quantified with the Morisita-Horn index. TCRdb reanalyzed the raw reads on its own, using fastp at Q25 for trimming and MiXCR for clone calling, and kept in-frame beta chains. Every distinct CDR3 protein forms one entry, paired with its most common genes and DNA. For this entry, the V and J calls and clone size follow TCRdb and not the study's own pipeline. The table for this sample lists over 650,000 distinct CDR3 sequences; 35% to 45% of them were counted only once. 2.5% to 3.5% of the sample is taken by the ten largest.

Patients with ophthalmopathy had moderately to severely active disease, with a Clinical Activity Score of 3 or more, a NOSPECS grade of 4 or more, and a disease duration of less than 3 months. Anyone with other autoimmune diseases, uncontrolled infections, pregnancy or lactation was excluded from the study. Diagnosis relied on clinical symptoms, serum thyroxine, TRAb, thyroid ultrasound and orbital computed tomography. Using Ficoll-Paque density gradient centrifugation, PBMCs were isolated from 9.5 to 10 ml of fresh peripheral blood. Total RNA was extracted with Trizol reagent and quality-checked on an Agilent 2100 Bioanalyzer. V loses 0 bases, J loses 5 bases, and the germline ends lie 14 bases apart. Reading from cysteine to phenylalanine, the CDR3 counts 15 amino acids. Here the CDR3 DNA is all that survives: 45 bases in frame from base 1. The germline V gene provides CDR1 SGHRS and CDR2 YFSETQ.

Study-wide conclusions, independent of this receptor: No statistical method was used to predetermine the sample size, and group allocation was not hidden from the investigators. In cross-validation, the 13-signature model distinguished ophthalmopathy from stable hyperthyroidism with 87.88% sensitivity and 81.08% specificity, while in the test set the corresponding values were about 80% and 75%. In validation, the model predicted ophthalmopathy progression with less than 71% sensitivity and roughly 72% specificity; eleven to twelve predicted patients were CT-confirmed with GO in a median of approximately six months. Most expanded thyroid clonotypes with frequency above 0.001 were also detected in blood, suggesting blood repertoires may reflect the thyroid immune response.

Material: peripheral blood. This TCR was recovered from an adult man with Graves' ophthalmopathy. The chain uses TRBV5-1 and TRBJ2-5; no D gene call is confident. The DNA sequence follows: TGCGCCAGCAGCTTGGCCGGTCAGGCGATGGAGACCCAGTACTTC. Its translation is CASSLAGQAMETQYF.